This T cell receptor beta chain was identified during a study of blood T cell repertoires in COVID-19. Only in-frame clones appear in the TCRdb table, and some are missing; sequencing was by immunoSEQ multiplex PCR. The profile shows tens of thousands of clones, approximately 83% of them singletons. Trimming shortened V by 5 bases and J by 4 bases, and 8 bases separated the two germline ends. Germline CDR1 is MNHEY and CDR2 is SVGAGI. The CDR3 length is 13 residues. The chain joins TRBV6-5 to TRBJ2-2; TRBD1 might be the D (5 bases). The TCR was taken from a man in his fifties or sixties with acute or convalescent COVID-19. The material sequenced was peripheral blood. The CDR3 loop reads CASSPGLTGELFF. DNA for the CDR3: TGTGCCAGCAGTCCAGGGCTCACCGGGGAGCTGTTTTTT.